This TCR beta chain was sequenced for a study of CD8 T cells in Susac syndrome (dated by TCRdb to the late 2010s). The study in broad terms: Whether CD8+ T cell activation and differentiation in Susac syndrome was antigen driven was tested using repertoire sequencing.

According to the germline V gene (reference sequence), CDR1 reads SGHNT and CDR2 reads YYREEE. The germline ends are 10 bases apart after V is trimmed by 0 bases and J by 12 bases. The CDR3 runs 13 residues from the cysteine to the phenylalanine. The DNA shown is the 39-base CDR3, in frame from base 1. Study-wide findings and limitations: The study acknowledged that relatively few individuals were included in the TCR sequencing and HLA analysis.

In regard to this clonotype: Its recognized antigen is unknown. Per-base qualities were not stored, and no clone one base away is much larger.

High-throughput TCR beta sequencing profiled peripheral blood CD8+ and CD4+ T cells from healthy donors, Susac syndrome patients and multiple sclerosis patients. Multiple sclerosis controls were treatment-naive patients with stable or active relapsing-remitting disease fulfilling revised McDonald criteria. Bulk CD8+ and CD4+ T cells were purified magnetically by negative isolation, whereas CD8+ TEMRA cells were enriched by FACS. Blood was drawn into EDTA tubes, processed within 24 hours, and PBMCs were isolated by density gradient centrifugation. PBMCs intended for TCR sequencing were frozen in liquid nitrogen and were later thawed in a 37 degrees C water bath. A purity of at least 90% was achieved for sorted or isolated CD4+, CD8+ and CD8+ TEMRA cells. RNA was extracted using the RNeasy kit, and roughly 0.5 to 1 microgram was reverse transcribed with random hexamers. The immunoSEQ multiplex PCR assay, which covers 54 Vbeta and 13 Jbeta segments, was used to amplify TCR beta CDR3 regions. To correct PCR amplification bias, a synthetic template baseline was used for both primer optimization and computational correction. The study's own analysis went as follows. Reads were assigned to V, D and J genes according to IMGT and analyzed in immunoSEQ Analyzer, with only productive sequences retained. To calculate clonality, Shannon entropy was normalized by log2 of the number of productive unique sequences and then subtracted from one. For each patient and control, public and private clones were evaluated within the 100 most prevalent clones. A clone was defined as Susac-specific if it was absent from the healthy and MS cohorts, from 1052 published viral clones and from other ImmuneACCESS disease sequences. Through fastp at Q25 and MiXCR, TCRdb rebuilt clones from the public reads, retaining in-frame beta chains. Each CDR3 protein gets just one entry, which takes the most common genes and DNA from the rows behind it. Clone size and V and J calls follow TCRdb, not the original study. For this sample the table gives about 160,000 distinct CDR3 sequences, of which approximately 95% were detected only once. The top ten clones comprise 0.09% to 0.1% of the sample.

The receptor's source is a human donor with multiple sclerosis. The chain joins TRBV5-4 to TRBJ2-6; the D region possibly corresponds to TRBD2 (6 bases align). Sequenced material: CD4+ T cells from PBMCs. The CDR3 is CASSLAGGGVLTF. The bases are TGTGCCAGCAGCTTGGCCGGGGGAGGCGTCCTGACTTTC. This CDR3, with the reference TRBV5-4 and TRBJ2-6 proteins standing in past its ends, gives the full variable domain ETGVTQSPTHLIKTRGQQVTLRCSSQSGHNTVSWYQQALGQGPQFIFQYYREEENGRGNFPPRFSGLQFPNYSSELNVNALELDDSALYLCASSLAGGGVLTFGAGSRLTVL.